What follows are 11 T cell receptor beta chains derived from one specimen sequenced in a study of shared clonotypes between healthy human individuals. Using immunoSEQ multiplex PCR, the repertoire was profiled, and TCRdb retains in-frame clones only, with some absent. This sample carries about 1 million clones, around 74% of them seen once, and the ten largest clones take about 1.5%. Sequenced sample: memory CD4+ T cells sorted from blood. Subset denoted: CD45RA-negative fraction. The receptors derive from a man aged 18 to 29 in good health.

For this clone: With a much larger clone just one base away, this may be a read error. The CDR3 loop reads CASSEHTGELFF. In nucleotides, the CDR3 is TGTGCCAGCAGTGAACACACCGGGGAGCTGTTTTTT. V gene TRBV6-1 combines with J gene TRBJ2-2; no firm D call. This CDR3 region has 12 residues. Germline V gene lookup returns CDR1 MNHNS and CDR2 SASEGT. V lost 2 bases and J lost 3, with 1 base in between.

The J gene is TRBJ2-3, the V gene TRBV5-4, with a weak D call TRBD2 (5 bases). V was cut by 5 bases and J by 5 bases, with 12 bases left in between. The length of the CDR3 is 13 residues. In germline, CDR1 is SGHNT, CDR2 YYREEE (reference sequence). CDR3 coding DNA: TGTGCCAGCAGTACTAGTCGGGGAGATACGCAGTATTTT. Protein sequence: CASSTSRGDTQYF.

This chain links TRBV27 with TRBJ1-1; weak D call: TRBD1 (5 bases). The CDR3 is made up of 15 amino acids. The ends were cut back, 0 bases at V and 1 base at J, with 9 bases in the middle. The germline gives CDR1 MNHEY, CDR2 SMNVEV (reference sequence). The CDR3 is CASSLSGVKNTEAFF. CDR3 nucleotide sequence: TGTGCCAGCAGTTTATCGGGGGTAAAGAACACTGAAGCTTTCTTT.

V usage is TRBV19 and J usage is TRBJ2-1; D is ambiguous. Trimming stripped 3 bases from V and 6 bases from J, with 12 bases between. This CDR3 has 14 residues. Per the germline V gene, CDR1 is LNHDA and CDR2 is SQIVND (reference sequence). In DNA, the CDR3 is TGTGCCAGTAGTATGTACGGAAAACCCAATGAGCAGTTCTTC. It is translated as CASSMYGKPNEQFF.

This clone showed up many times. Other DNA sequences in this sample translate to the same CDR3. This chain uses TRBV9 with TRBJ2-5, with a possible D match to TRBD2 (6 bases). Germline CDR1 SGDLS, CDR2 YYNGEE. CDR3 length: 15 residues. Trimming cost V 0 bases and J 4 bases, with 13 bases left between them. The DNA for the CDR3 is TGTGCCAGCAGCGTAGGTTTGGGAGGAGGAGAGACCCAGTACTTC. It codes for CASSVGLGGGETQYF.

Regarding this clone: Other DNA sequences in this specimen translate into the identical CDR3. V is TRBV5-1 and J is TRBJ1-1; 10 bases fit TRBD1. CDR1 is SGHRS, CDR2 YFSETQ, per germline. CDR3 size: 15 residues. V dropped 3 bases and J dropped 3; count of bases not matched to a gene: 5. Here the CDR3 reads CASSSRTGGDTEAFF. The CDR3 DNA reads TGCGCCAGCAGCTCCAGGACAGGGGGAGACACTGAAGCTTTCTTT.

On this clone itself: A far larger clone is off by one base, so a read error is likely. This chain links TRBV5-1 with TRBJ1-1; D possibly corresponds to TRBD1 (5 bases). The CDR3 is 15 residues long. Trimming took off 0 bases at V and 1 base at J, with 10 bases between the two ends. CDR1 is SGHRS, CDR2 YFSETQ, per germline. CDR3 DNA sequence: TGCGCCAGCAGCTTGGAGGCAGGGACGAACACTGAAGCTTTCTTT. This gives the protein CASSLEAGTNTEAFF.

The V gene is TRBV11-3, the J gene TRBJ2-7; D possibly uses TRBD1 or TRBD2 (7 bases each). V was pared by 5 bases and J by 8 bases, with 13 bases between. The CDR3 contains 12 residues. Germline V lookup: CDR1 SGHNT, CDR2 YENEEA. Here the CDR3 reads CASSLRGGKQYF. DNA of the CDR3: TGTGCCAGCAGCCTCAGGGGGGGCAAGCAGTACTTC.

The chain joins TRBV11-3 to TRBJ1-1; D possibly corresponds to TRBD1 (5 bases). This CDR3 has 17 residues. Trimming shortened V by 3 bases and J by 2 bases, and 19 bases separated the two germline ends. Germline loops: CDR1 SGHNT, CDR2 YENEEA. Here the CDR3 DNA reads TGTGCCAGCAGCTTCGGAGGGGTGGGGGTCGATAACACTGAAGCTTTCTTT. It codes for CASSFGGVGVDNTEAFF.

Here the CDR3 DNA reads TGTGCCAGCAGCTTAAGGGGGCCAGCTTTCTTT. Amino acid sequence: CASSLRGPAFF. The chain combines TRBV5-4 with TRBJ1-1; 7 bases match TRBD1. Trimming took 2 bases from V and 10 from J; bases not matched to a gene: 2. The CDR3 consists of 11 residues. Germline loops: CDR1 SGHNT, CDR2 YYREEE (reference sequence). The full variable domain, rest sourced from reference TRBV5-4 and TRBJ1-1, is ETGVTQSPTHLIKTRGQQVTLRCSSQSGHNTVSWYQQALGQGPQFIFQYYREEENGRGNFPPRFSGLQFPNYSSELNVNALELDDSALYLCASSLRGPAFFGQGTRLTVV.

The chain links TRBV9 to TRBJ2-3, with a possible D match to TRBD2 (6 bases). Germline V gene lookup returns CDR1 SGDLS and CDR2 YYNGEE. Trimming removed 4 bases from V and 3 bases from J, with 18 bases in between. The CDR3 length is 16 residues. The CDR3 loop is CASSPLGGFGTDTQYF. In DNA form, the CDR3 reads TGTGCCAGCAGCCCCTTGGGGGGATTCGGTACAGATACGCAGTATTTT.